These 2 T cell receptor beta chains share one sample of origin, sequenced in a study of blood T cells in healthy people across ages (dated by TCRdb to the mid-2010s). The library was prepared using 5' RACE. Sequencing was carried out with an Illumina HiSeq 2500. A second about 7 to 12 cycle PCR used a sample-barcoded 5' primer and a J-beta primer mix. In TCRdb, the public reads were trimmed at Q25 with fastp and aligned with MiXCR, with productive beta chains retained. Every CDR3 protein is listed once, alongside the most common genes and DNA of its rows. The sample yields 1.4 million or so distinct CDR3 sequences; roughly 43% were counted once. Of the sample, more than 4% is held by the ten largest clones. Material: blood. These receptors were collected from a woman aged 18-29 years in good health.

This clonotype was detected only a few times. The chain uses TRBV29-1 and TRBJ1-1, with D possibly being TRBD1 (5 bases). The CDR3 length is 14 residues. V dropped 1 base and J dropped 0 bases, with 9 bases sitting between them. The V gene's germline CDR1 is SQVTM and CDR2 ANQGSEA. In DNA form, the CDR3 reads TGCAGCGTTGAAGGGACACCTATGAACACTGAAGCTTTCTTT. This gives the protein CSVEGTPMNTEAFF.

The rearrangement uses TRBV7-2 and TRBJ2-3; 10 nucleotides match TRBD2. The CDR3 length is 16 residues. The germline gives CDR1 SGHTA, CDR2 FQGNSA. V was clipped by 2 bases and J by 4 bases; unmatched bases: 6. The CDR3 reads CASSLLSGRTADTQYF. The DNA for the CDR3 is TGTGCCAGCAGCTTACTTAGCGGGAGGACCGCAGATACGCAGTATTTT.